The clone carrying this T cell receptor beta chain was seen a few times. The target antigen is unknown. Possible read error: a much larger clone is one base away. Using a J-beta primer mix together with a sample-barcoded 5' primer, a second PCR was run for roughly 6 to 12 cycles. From the 5' RACE reads, TCRdb called clonotypes with MiXCR, one entry per CDR3 protein. The sample yields fewer than 900,000 distinct CDR3 sequences, roughly 50% seen once. The sample belongs to a study of blood T cells in healthy people across ages. Findings of the study overall: Observed TCR beta diversity showed a strong correlation with the percentage of naive T cells as measured by flow cytometry. For the donors, CMV status was unknown and possibly confounded expanded clonotype changes. PBMCs were not sorted, which prevented a conclusive comparison of naive versus antigen-experienced cells.

This CDR3 comprises 19 residues. This chain links TRBV12-3 or TRBV12-4 with TRBJ2-1, with no clear D. The J call may be mistaken, given a closer DNA end match to TRBJ2-7. The source is an older woman in good health. Source material: blood. The CDR3 DNA reads as TGTGCCAGCAGTTTAGGATGGAACCTCCTTGTCCTAAAACACAATGAGCAGTACTTC. Its translation is CASSLGWNLLVLKHNEQYF.